The 22 T cell receptor beta chains presented below share a single source sample, sequenced in a study of cytomegalovirus exposure and HLA in healthy donors. The PCR contained 60 Vbeta and 13 Jbeta primers. Libraries were prepared by immunoSEQ multiplex PCR; TCRdb keeps only in-frame clonotypes and omits some of them. The table has about 220,000 clones, approximately 70% seen once. Sequences were obtained from PBMCs. The receptors come from a woman in her 30s in good health and CMV-seronegative.

The CDR3 region is CASSRDREGLYEQYF. In DNA form, the CDR3 reads TGCGCCAGCAGCCGGGACAGGGAGGGACTTTACGAGCAGTACTTC. The rearrangement joins TRBV5-1 to TRBJ2-7; 9 bases are shared with TRBD1. Germline loops: CDR1 SGHRS, CDR2 YFSETQ. The CDR3 spans 15 residues. Trimming took 4 bases from V and 4 from J; bases not matched to a gene: 9.

The count of this clone is one. The chain uses TRBV7-2 and TRBJ1-2, with D possibly TRBD1 on 5 matching bases. The CDR3 has 12 residues. Per germline, CDR1 SGHTA and CDR2 FQGNSA. The ends were cut back, 3 bases at V and 8 bases at J, with 10 bases in the middle. The CDR3 reads CASSFGGYGYTF. DNA of the CDR3: TGTGCCAGCAGCTTTGGGGGGTACGGCTACACCTTC.

The rearrangement joins TRBV7-3 to TRBJ2-6; D is possibly TRBD2 (5 bases). The V and J ends lost 6 bases and 0 bases respectively, with 21 bases between them. CDR1 is SGHTA, CDR2 FQGTGA, per germline. This CDR3 spans 19 amino acids. The CDR3 DNA sequence: TGTGCCAGCAGACCCAGAGGAGCTAGCAGTGACTCTGGGGCCAACGTCCTGACTTTC. It translates to CASRPRGASSDSGANVLTF.

The V call is TRBV5-5, the J call TRBJ1-5; possibly TRBD1 for D (5 bases). In germline, CDR1 is SGHKS, CDR2 YYEKEE (reference sequence). This CDR3 spans 14 amino acids. Deletions cut 2 bases from V and 8 bases from J, with 14 bases between. The CDR3 reads CASSFGTPGKPQHF. DNA of the CDR3: TGTGCCAGCAGCTTCGGGACTCCGGGGAAGCCCCAGCATTTT.

Comments on this clone: At one boundary the junction diverges from the germline segment, which might be a read error. This sequence joins TRBV15 and TRBJ2-7; D call uncertain. CDR3 length: 13 residues. The germline gives CDR1 LNHNV, CDR2 YYDKDF (reference sequence). CDR3 region: CATSNGLNYAQYF. DNA for the CDR3: TGTGCCACCAGCAACGGTCTCAATTACGCGCAGTACTTC.

The V and J genes are TRBV28 and TRBJ1-4, with D possibly matching TRBD1 (6 bases). The germline V and J ends were trimmed by 6 bases and 3 bases, with 14 bases remaining between them. Germline CDR1 is MDHEN and CDR2 is SYDVKM. This CDR3 has 15 amino acids. CDR3 nucleotide sequence: TGTGCCAGCAGCTCACCGACAGGAGCTAATGAAAAACTGTTTTTT. Its translation is CASSSPTGANEKLFF.

J is TRBJ2-2 and V is TRBV7-2; TRBD1 aligns across 7 bases. The V and J ends lost 1 base and 7 bases, in that order; junction bases with no gene match: 6. The CDR3 consists of 15 residues. Looked up from germline, CDR1 is SGHTA and CDR2 is FQGNSA. Written as DNA, the CDR3 is TGTGCCAGCAGCTTAGGACAGGGAATCGGCGGGGAGCTGTTTTTT. Its protein product is CASSLGQGIGGELFF.

The genes are TRBV5-1 and TRBJ1-1; D may be TRBD1 (5 bases). V lost 4 bases, J lost 0 bases, and 13 bases lay in between. CDR3 length: 15 residues. Germline CDR1 SGHRS, CDR2 YFSETQ. CDR3 in DNA: TGCGCCAGCAGCCCGGCCGGGGGGATGAACACTGAAGCTTTCTTT. Encoded protein: CASSPAGGMNTEAFF.

This chain links TRBV25-1 with TRBJ1-2, with TRBD1 matching 7 bases. From germline, CDR1 is MGHDK and CDR2 SYGVNS. The ends lost 11 bases at V and 4 bases at J; junction bases unmatched: 4. This CDR3 region has 11 residues. The CDR3 reads CASRQGYGYTF. The CDR3 region has the DNA TGTGCCTCCCGACAGGGCTATGGCTACACCTTC.

This clone was detected only a few times. This sequence joins TRBV2 and TRBJ2-4; D possibly corresponds to TRBD2 (6 bases). Germline-derived CDR1 and CDR2 are SNHLY and FYNNEI. The CDR3 runs 17 residues. V was cut by 3 bases and J by 8 bases, with 23 bases left in between. The CDR3 is CASSDGIVVGGLDIQYF. In nucleotides, the CDR3 is TGTGCCAGCAGTGACGGTATAGTTGTGGGAGGTCTCGACATTCAGTACTTC.

The chain has TRBV10-2 and TRBJ2-1, with TRBD2 identical over 9 bases. The trim removed 1 base at V and 5 bases at J, leaving 6 bases unmatched. CDR3 size: 16 residues. Germline loops: CDR1 WSHSY, CDR2 SAAADI. The CDR3 DNA follows: TGCGCCAGCAGTGAGTTAAGCGGGAGGTCGGACAATGAGCAGTTCTTC. This gives the protein CASSELSGRSDNEQFF.

V gene TRBV14 combines with J gene TRBJ2-6; D is ambiguous. Germline V gene data show CDR1 as SGHDN and CDR2 as FVKESK. The ends were cut back, 3 bases at V and 4 bases at J, with 10 bases in the middle. This CDR3 is 15 amino acids long. CDR3 DNA: TGTGCCAGCAGCCAGTTTTTCCAGGGGGCCAACGTCCTGACTTTC. It is translated as CASSQFFQGANVLTF.

The J gene is TRBJ2-3, the V gene TRBV6-5; D gene ambiguous. This CDR3 has 13 amino acids. The germline gives CDR1 MNHEY, CDR2 SVGAGI. The V gene lost 5 bases and the J gene lost 9 bases, with 15 bases spanning the gap. The CDR3 DNA sequence: TGTGCCAGCAGTGAAGCGCGAGGAAGGACGCAGTATTTT. This sequence encodes CASSEARGRTQYF.

The table lists this clone with a few counts. This CDR3 is CASSKRTGANEKLFF. CDR3 DNA: TGTGCCAGCAGCAAGCGGACAGGGGCTAATGAAAAACTGTTTTTT. The V and J genes are TRBV5-4 and TRBJ1-4, with TRBD1 identical over 9 bases. The CDR3 is made up of 15 amino acids. The J segment lost 3 bases and the V segment lost 4 bases, leaving 4 bases of the junction unmatched. Per germline, CDR1 SGHNT and CDR2 YYREEE (reference sequence).

The chain links TRBV30 to TRBJ1-4; TRBD1 aligns across 7 bases. This CDR3 is built from 11 residues. J gave up 13 bases and V 0 bases, and 2 bases lay outside the gene matches. From germline, CDR1 is GTSNPN and CDR2 SVGIG (reference sequence). The CDR3 region has the DNA TGTGCCTGGAGTGTGGGGGACAGACTGTTTTTT. This translates into CAWSVGDRLFF.

The genes are TRBV6-1 and TRBJ1-3; D is ambiguous. The CDR3 totals 12 residues. In germline, CDR1 is MNHNS, CDR2 SASEGT. The CDR3, as DNA: TGTGGGTCCCAAGCGTCTGGAAACACCATATATTTT. This gives the protein CGSQASGNTIYF.

The rearrangement uses TRBV2 and TRBJ2-5; 7 bases are a match to TRBD2. Germline V CDR1 and CDR2: SNHLY, FYNNEI. There are 14 residues in the CDR3. With V trimmed by 7 bases and J by 1 base, 6 bases remained unmatched. The CDR3 sequence is CASTPWGGQETQYF. The CDR3 bases are TGTGCCAGCACCCCCTGGGGGGGCCAAGAGACCCAGTACTTC. The whole variable domain, remainder taken from reference TRBV2 and TRBJ2-5, is EPEVTQTPSHQVTQMGQEVILRCVPISNHLYFYWYRQILGQKVEFLVSFYNNEISEKSEIFDDQFSVERPDGSNFTLKIRSTKLEDSAMYFCASTPWGGQETQYFGPGTRLLVL.

The chain joins TRBV6-1 to TRBJ1-5; D not certain. The germline V gene encodes CDR1 MNHNS and CDR2 SASEGT. The CDR3 extends over 13 amino acids. V was pared by 6 bases and J by 4 bases, with 10 bases between. CDR3 in DNA: TGTGCCAGCAGGGTCGCGGATAATCAGCCCCAGCATTTT. Amino acid sequence: CASRVADNQPQHF.

V usage is TRBV4-1 and J usage is TRBJ1-2, with D possibly matching TRBD1 (6 bases). The CDR3 loop spans 14 amino acids. Trimming took 5 bases from V and 0 from J, leaving 10 bases between them. Germline-derived CDR1 and CDR2 are MGHRA and YSYEKL. This CDR3 reads CASSVQGTNYGYTF. CDR3 nucleotides: TGCGCCAGCAGCGTACAGGGCACTAACTATGGCTACACCTTC.

The chain carries TRBV6-5 and TRBJ2-1; 7 bases are a match to TRBD1. The CDR3 contains 14 residues. CDR1 and CDR2 (germline): MNHEY, SVGAGI. V lost 6 bases, J lost 2 bases, and 4 bases stayed unmatched. This CDR3 is CASRQGTPYNEQFF. The CDR3 coding sequence is TGTGCCAGCAGACAGGGGACCCCCTACAATGAGCAGTTCTTC.

The chain uses TRBV19 and TRBJ1-4; TRBD1 is a possible D gene (5 bases). Germline V CDR1 and CDR2: LNHDA, SQIVND (reference sequence). The CDR3 extends over 15 amino acids. The ends were cut back, 6 bases at V and 1 base at J, with 12 bases in the middle. In DNA form, the CDR3 reads TGTGCCAGTAGCAGGAACGGGGGAACTAATGAAAAACTGTTTTTT. This codes for CASSRNGGTNEKLFF.

The CDR3 sequence is CASSSPDRGTNYGYTF. The CDR3 DNA is TGTGCCAGCAGTTCACCCGACAGGGGGACTAACTATGGCTACACCTTC. This sequence joins TRBV28 and TRBJ1-2; 9 bases are a match to TRBD1. The CDR3 contains 16 residues. V lost 4 bases and J lost 0; bases outside the gene matches: 6. Germline CDR1 is MDHEN and CDR2 is SYDVKM.